This is a list of T cell receptor beta chains from one sample in a study of cytomegalovirus exposure and HLA in healthy donors. Profiled with immunoSEQ multiplex PCR; TCRdb holds only in-frame clones, not every one. The sample carries 200,000 to 250,000 clones, approximately 81% recorded once. Material for sequencing was PBMCs. These receptors were collected from a girl aged 2-9 years in good health and CMV-seronegative. Both conserved end residues are part of each CDR3. Each record gives: J gene, D gene, V gene, clone size, CDR3 DNA, CDR3 protein. A D gene is named only where the DNA matches it firmly. Size is stated for part of the rows, as once, few or many counts, or as a class when the clone is expanded.

j_call: TRBJ2-2
d_call: -
v_call: TRBV21-1
clone_size: -
cdr3_nt: TGTGCCAGCAGGCGCCTATGGACCGGGGAGCTGTTTTTT
cdr3_aa: CASRRLWTGELFF

j_call: TRBJ2-2
d_call: TRBD2
v_call: TRBV7-9
clone_size: -
cdr3_nt: TGTGCCAGCTACCTTATACCGAGCGGGACGGCGGGCGGGGAGCTGTTTTTT
cdr3_aa: CASYLIPSGTAGGELFF

j_call: TRBJ1-2
d_call: TRBD1
v_call: TRBV10-3
clone_size: -
cdr3_nt: TGTGCCATCAGTGTCCAGGGGGCGGACTATGGCTACACCTTC
cdr3_aa: CAISVQGADYGYTF

j_call: TRBJ2-7
d_call: -
v_call: TRBV5-1
clone_size: -
cdr3_nt: TGCGCCAGCAGCCCCCGAAGCCCCGAGCTAGTCGAGCAGTACTTC
cdr3_aa: CASSPRSPELVEQYF

j_call: TRBJ1-1
d_call: -
v_call: TRBV30
clone_size: -
cdr3_nt: TGTGCCTGGAGGGAGGGAGCTTTCTTT
cdr3_aa: CAWREGAFF

j_call: TRBJ1-2
d_call: TRBD1
v_call: TRBV19
clone_size: once
cdr3_nt: TGTGCCAGTAGACAAACCGGGACAGGGGTCTATGGCTACACCTTC
cdr3_aa: CASRQTGTGVYGYTF

j_call: TRBJ1-2
d_call: TRBD1
v_call: TRBV11-2
clone_size: -
cdr3_nt: TGTGCCAGCAGCTTGGTTGACAGGGGGCCTAACTATGGCTACACCTTC
cdr3_aa: CASSLVDRGPNYGYTF

j_call: TRBJ2-2
d_call: TRBD2
v_call: TRBV7-3
clone_size: -
cdr3_nt: TGTGCCAGCAGCTCTAGCGGGGGGGCCACCGGGGAGCTGTTTTTT
cdr3_aa: CASSSSGGATGELFF

j_call: TRBJ2-7
d_call: TRBD1
v_call: TRBV25-1
clone_size: -
cdr3_nt: TGTGCCAGCAGTGAGCGGGGACAGGCGTACGAGCAGTACTTC
cdr3_aa: CASSERGQAYEQYF

j_call: TRBJ2-1
d_call: -
v_call: TRBV5-1
clone_size: -
cdr3_nt: TGCGCCAGCAGCTTGGGAGGGGGCTCCTACAATGAGCAGTTCTTC
cdr3_aa: CASSLGGGSYNEQFF

j_call: TRBJ2-3
d_call: TRBD2
v_call: TRBV30
clone_size: -
cdr3_nt: TGTGCCTGGAGTGTACTAAGAACTAGCGGTAGCACAGATACGCAGTATTTT
cdr3_aa: CAWSVLRTSGSTDTQYF

j_call: TRBJ2-3
d_call: -
v_call: TRBV9
clone_size: -
cdr3_nt: TGTGCCAGCAGCGCAGCGGAGGTTACGCAGTATTTT
cdr3_aa: CASSAAEVTQYF

j_call: TRBJ1-4
d_call: TRBD1
v_call: TRBV6-1
clone_size: -
cdr3_nt: TGTGCCAGCAGACCCGGACAGGATGGCGAAAAACTGTTTTTT
cdr3_aa: CASRPGQDGEKLFF

j_call: TRBJ1-2
d_call: -
v_call: TRBV5-4
clone_size: once
cdr3_nt: TGTGCCAGCAGCTTACGCGGGGCAGGGTATGGCTATGGCTACACCTTC
cdr3_aa: CASSLRGAGYGYGYTF

j_call: TRBJ1-1
d_call: -
v_call: TRBV6-4
clone_size: -
cdr3_nt: TGTGCCAGCAGTTCGGAGACTGGGACTGAAGCTTTCTTT
cdr3_aa: CASSSETGTEAFF

j_call: TRBJ1-1
d_call: -
v_call: TRBV4-2
clone_size: -
cdr3_nt: TGTGCCAGCAGCCAAGTACAGCGGGGCGCTGAAGCTTTCTTT
cdr3_aa: CASSQVQRGAEAFF

j_call: TRBJ2-7
d_call: -
v_call: TRBV20-1
clone_size: -
cdr3_nt: TGCAGTGCAGACTACACCTACGAGCAGTACTTC
cdr3_aa: CSADYTYEQYF

j_call: TRBJ2-6
d_call: -
v_call: TRBV5-1
clone_size: -
cdr3_nt: TGCGCCAGCCGCGCTATCTCTGGGGCCAACGTCCTGACTTTC
cdr3_aa: CASRAISGANVLTF

j_call: TRBJ2-3
d_call: TRBD2
v_call: TRBV13
clone_size: -
cdr3_nt: TGTGCCAGCAGCACTAGCGGGGGGGCCACAGATACGCAGTATTTT
cdr3_aa: CASSTSGGATDTQYF

j_call: TRBJ1-2
d_call: TRBD1
v_call: TRBV14
clone_size: -
cdr3_nt: TGTGCCAGCAGCCAAGTACCGGGACAGGGATCGAATGGCTACACCTTC
cdr3_aa: CASSQVPGQGSNGYTF

j_call: TRBJ2-2
d_call: -
v_call: TRBV7-9
clone_size: -
cdr3_nt: TGTTCCAGCAGCCACCCGACGGGCACCGGGGAGCTGTTTTTT
cdr3_aa: CSSSHPTGTGELFF

j_call: TRBJ2-1
d_call: TRBD1
v_call: TRBV27
clone_size: -
cdr3_nt: TGTGCCAGCAGTTTATCGACAGGGGAGCAGTTCTTC
cdr3_aa: CASSLSTGEQFF

j_call: TRBJ1-2
d_call: -
v_call: TRBV6-5
clone_size: -
cdr3_nt: TGTGCCAGCAGTTACTCGCGGCAAAGGTCCCACTATGGCTACACCTTC
cdr3_aa: CASSYSRQRSHYGYTF

j_call: TRBJ2-5
d_call: TRBD1
v_call: TRBV6-1
clone_size: -
cdr3_nt: TGTGCCAGCAGTAGACAGGGGGGACAGACCCAGTACTTC
cdr3_aa: CASSRQGGQTQYF

j_call: TRBJ2-5
d_call: TRBD1
v_call: TRBV27
clone_size: -
cdr3_nt: TGTGCCAGCAGTTCCCTTCGGACAGGGCAGTACCAAGAGACCCAGTACTTC
cdr3_aa: CASSSLRTGQYQETQYF

j_call: TRBJ2-2
d_call: -
v_call: TRBV9
clone_size: few
cdr3_nt: TGTGCCAGCAGCGTAGGAAGTATCGGCGGGGAGCTGTTTTTT
cdr3_aa: CASSVGSIGGELFF

j_call: TRBJ2-5
d_call: -
v_call: TRBV2
clone_size: -
cdr3_nt: TGTGCCAGCAGTGAACAAAGGGGGACGCAAGAGACCCAGTACTTC
cdr3_aa: CASSEQRGTQETQYF

j_call: TRBJ1-2
d_call: TRBD1
v_call: TRBV6-5
clone_size: once
cdr3_nt: TGTGCCAGCAGTTACCTCGGACAGGGGAACTATGGCTACACCTTC
cdr3_aa: CASSYLGQGNYGYTF

j_call: TRBJ2-6
d_call: -
v_call: TRBV6-6
clone_size: -
cdr3_nt: TGTGCCAGCAGTTTCTTCAGAACTGGGGCCAACGTCCTGACTTTC
cdr3_aa: CASSFFRTGANVLTF

j_call: TRBJ1-1
d_call: TRBD1
v_call: TRBV29-1
clone_size: -
cdr3_nt: TGCAGCGTTGAATCCTGGGGACAGGCGAACACTGAAGCTTTCTTT
cdr3_aa: CSVESWGQANTEAFF

j_call: TRBJ1-2
d_call: TRBD1
v_call: TRBV5-1
clone_size: once
cdr3_nt: TGCGCCAGCAGCTTGAGGGCAACAGGGGTGGGTGGAAATGGCTACACCTTC
cdr3_aa: CASSLRATGVGGNGYTF